Each of the 7 T cell receptor beta chains below was sequenced from the same sample in a study of cytomegalovirus exposure and HLA in healthy donors. PCR employed 60 Vbeta and 13 Jbeta primers. The protocol was immunoSEQ multiplex PCR, while the TCRdb copy is restricted to in-frame clones and leaves out a portion. The sample records 120,000 or so clones, roughly four fifths being singletons. Sequenced: PBMCs. The source of these receptors is a man in his forties in good health and CMV-seronegative.

V usage is TRBV4-1 and J usage is TRBJ2-7, with a weak D call TRBD2 (5 bases). Per germline, CDR1 MGHRA and CDR2 YSYEKL. This CDR3 has 15 residues. Trimming pared 0 bases from V and 3 bases from J, leaving 12 bases between. The CDR3 DNA sequence: TGCGCCAGCAGCCAAGATTGGGGAGCCCACTACGAGCAGTACTTC. This sequence encodes CASSQDWGAHYEQYF.

The V and J genes are TRBV5-1 and TRBJ2-1; TRBD2 agrees at 10 bases. V lost 5 bases and J lost 7; bases outside the gene matches: 9. There are 15 residues in the CDR3. From germline, CDR1 is SGHRS and CDR2 YFSETQ. CDR3 loop: CASRPLAGVDNEQFF. The CDR3 DNA sequence: TGCGCCAGCAGGCCCCTAGCGGGGGTTGATAATGAGCAGTTCTTC.

This clone was counted only a few times. At the DNA level, this CDR3 is encoded by other sequences in the same sample as well. The chain is built from TRBV7-9 and TRBJ1-2, with 7 bases aligning to TRBD1. Trimming removed 3 bases from V and 8 bases from J; junction bases left unmatched: 3. The CDR3 consists of 12 residues. Germline values: CDR1 SEHNR, CDR2 FQNEAQ (reference sequence). Here the CDR3 DNA reads TGTGCCAGCAGCTTTAACAGGGGCGGCTACACCTTC. It specifies CASSFNRGGYTF.

The V call is TRBV5-8, the J call TRBJ1-5, with 9 bases matching TRBD1. The germline CDR1 and CDR2 sequences are SGHTS and YDEGEE. Trimming at V came to 4 bases and at J to 4 bases, leaving 6 bases not matched to a gene. The CDR3 is made up of 15 amino acids. The CDR3, as DNA: TGTGCCAGCAGCGCCTGGACAGGGGATAATCAGCCCCAGCATTTT. Amino acids: CASSAWTGDNQPQHF.

The chain carries TRBV5-4 and TRBJ2-1; 12 bases line up with TRBD2. The germline gives CDR1 SGHNT, CDR2 YYREEE (reference sequence). V dropped 3 bases and J dropped 4; count of bases not matched to a gene: 5. The CDR3 is 16 residues long. CDR3 region: CASSSRTSGTYNEQFF. In DNA form, the CDR3 reads TGTGCCAGCAGCTCCCGGACTAGCGGGACATACAATGAGCAGTTCTTC.

The rearrangement links TRBV5-5 to TRBJ2-3, with D tentatively TRBD1 (5 bases). CDR1 and CDR2 from the germline V gene are SGHKS and YYEKEE (reference sequence). The CDR3 runs to 15 residues. Trimming shortened V by 2 bases and J by 3 bases, and 13 bases separated the two germline ends. The CDR3 nucleotides read TGTGCCAGCAGCTTAGGTGGGGCGCAGACAGATACGCAGTATTTT. It codes for CASSLGGAQTDTQYF. Full variable domain (outside the CDR3, taken from reference TRBV5-5 and TRBJ2-3): DAGVTQSPTHLIKTRGQQVTLRCSPISGHKSVSWYQQVLGQGPQFIFQYYEKEERGRGNFPDRFSARQFPNYSSELNVNALLLGDSALYLCASSLGGAQTDTQYFGPGTRLTVL.

The gene calls are TRBV27 and TRBJ2-7; D unresolved. The ends were cut back, 5 bases at V and 3 bases at J, with 14 bases in the middle. CDR3 length: 14 residues. Germline CDR1 reads MNHEY; CDR2 reads SMNVEV (reference sequence). The CDR3: CASSPRGSVYEQYF. The CDR3 DNA follows: TGTGCCAGCAGTCCTAGAGGTTCGGTCTACGAGCAGTACTTC.